Below, 13 T cell receptor beta chains from the same sample are listed, as sequenced in a study of CD8 T cells in ankylosing spondylitis. Study conclusions and caveats: A TCR beta motif of about eight highly homologous variants appeared characteristic of ankylosing spondylitis blood.

TCRdb recomputed calls from the 5' RACE reads with MiXCR, one row per CDR3 protein. Among approximately 150,000 distinct CDR3 sequences listed, roughly 15% were seen once. No antigens are known for them. Sequenced material: blood, either unsorted or a sorted T cell fraction (not recorded which). The receptors stem from a male donor with ankylosing spondylitis.

The J gene is TRBJ2-6, the V gene TRBV6-5, with unresolved D. V gave up 2 bases and J gave up 2 bases, with 4 bases separating them. The CDR3 spans 14 residues. Germline CDR1 reads MNHEY; CDR2 reads SVGAGI. CDR3 coding DNA: TGTGCCAGCAGTTACAATACTGGGGCCAACGTCCTGACTTTC. Its translation: CASSYNTGANVLTF.

This clonotype was picked up a small number of times. The CDR3: CASTAVEGWDTQYF. In nucleotides, the CDR3 is TGTGCCAGCACCGCGGTCGAGGGGTGGGATACGCAGTATTTT. This chain links TRBV9 with TRBJ2-3; D may be TRBD1 or TRBD2 (5 bases each). The germline V gene has CDR1 SGDLS and CDR2 YYNGEE. V dropped 6 bases and J dropped 6 bases, with 17 bases sitting between them. This CDR3 comprises 14 residues. The full variable domain, rest sourced from reference TRBV9 and TRBJ2-3, is DSGVTQTPKHLITATGQRVTLRCSPRSGDLSVYWYQQSLDQGLQFLIQYYNGEERAKGNILERFSAQQFPDLHSELNLSSLELGDSALYFCASTAVEGWDTQYFGPGTRLTVL.

The CDR3 sequence: CAWSVRGTRQGEAFF. The DNA for the CDR3 is TGTGCCTGGAGTGTACGGGGTACCCGACAAGGTGAAGCTTTCTTT. The V gene is TRBV30, the J gene TRBJ1-1; D not certain. Germline CDR1 is GTSNPN and CDR2 is SVGIG (reference sequence). The CDR3 covers 15 residues. Trimming pared 0 bases from V and 7 bases from J, leaving 18 bases between.

This clonotype has a handful of counts. This sequence joins TRBV28 and TRBJ2-7; TRBD2 agrees at 10 bases. This CDR3 contains 15 residues. V lost 3 bases and J lost 1; bases outside the gene matches: 3. Per germline, CDR1 MDHEN and CDR2 SYDVKM. The CDR3 coding sequence is TGTGCCAGCAGTTTTGTACTAGCGGGGTCCTACGAGCAGTACTTC. Its protein product is CASSFVLAGSYEQYF.

This clonotype was seen only a few times. The J gene is TRBJ2-5, the V gene TRBV7-9; D might be TRBD2 (5 bases). V dropped 2 bases and J dropped 1 base, with 8 bases sitting between them. Per the germline V gene, CDR1 is SEHNR and CDR2 is FQNEAQ (reference sequence). CDR3 length equals 14 residues. The DNA for the CDR3 is TGTGCCAGCAGCTTATCGGCGGGCCAAGAGACCCAGTACTTC. Translated, it gives CASSLSAGQETQYF.

This clonotype has just a few counts. V usage is TRBV24-1 and J usage is TRBJ2-5; D unclear. CDR3 size: 15 residues. Trimming removed 3 bases at V and 2 bases at J, with 12 bases between. The germline gives CDR1 KGHDR, CDR2 SFDVKD. CDR3: CATSDSGQPQETQYF. The CDR3 nucleotides are TGTGCCACCAGTGATAGTGGTCAGCCTCAAGAGACCCAGTACTTC.

V is TRBV3-1 and J is TRBJ2-1, with D possibly TRBD2 on 5 matching bases. Per germline, CDR1 LGHDT and CDR2 YNNKEL (reference sequence). Trimming removed 0 bases from V and 5 bases from J, with 14 bases in between. This CDR3 region has 16 residues. The CDR3 reads CASSQEATTRDNEQFF. CDR3 nucleotide sequence: TGTGCCAGCAGCCAAGAAGCGACTACCCGGGACAATGAGCAGTTCTTC.

The chain recombines TRBV4-1 with TRBJ2-1; TRBD1 matches 8 bases. Germline V lookup: CDR1 MGHRA, CDR2 YSYEKL. The CDR3 loop spans 16 amino acids. V shed 4 bases, J shed 0 bases, and the junction held 5 bases outside the gene matches. This chain's CDR3 is CASSRGQATSYNEQFF. For the CDR3, the DNA is TGCGCCAGCAGCCGGGGACAGGCCACCTCCTACAATGAGCAGTTCTTC.

This clonotype turned up a few times. The CDR3 DNA reads as TGTGCCAGCAGTTTAGCGGGACCCACAGATACGCAGTATTTT. It yields the protein CASSLAGPTDTQYF. V is TRBV2 and J is TRBJ2-3; TRBD2 matches 8 bases. Germline CDR1 is SNHLY and CDR2 is FYNNEI. Unmatched junction bases numbered 3, after V lost 5 bases and J lost 2 bases. The CDR3 extends over 14 amino acids.

This chain uses TRBV20-1 with TRBJ2-7; the D is unclear. The CDR3 spans 13 residues. Deletions cut 6 bases from V and 4 bases from J, with 16 bases between. Germline V CDR1 and CDR2: DFQATT, SNEGSKA (reference sequence). Here the CDR3 DNA reads TGCAGTGCCCCCGAGGACGGAGCGTACGAGCAGTACTTC. Translated, it gives CSAPEDGAYEQYF.

About this clonotype itself: Its ends do not fully match the called genes, so a read error is possible. The chain uses TRBV28 and TRBJ2-1, with TRBD2 as a possible D gene (6 bases). The CDR3 contains 16 residues. Per the germline V gene, CDR1 is MDHEN and CDR2 is SYDVKM. Written as DNA, the CDR3 is TGTGTCAGCAGTTTTTGGGGAATAGCGGCGTACAATGAGCAGTTCTTC. As protein: CVSSFWGIAAYNEQFF. The full variable domain, in which reference TRBV28 and TRBJ2-1 provide the parts outside the CDR3, is DVKVTQSSRYLVKRTGEKVFLECVQDMDHENMFWYRQDPGLGLRLIYFSYDVKMKEKGDIPEGYSVSREKKERFSLILESASTNQTSMYLCVSSFWGIAAYNEQFFGPGTRLTVL.

In DNA, the CDR3 is TGTGCCAGCAGTTACTCAGAGATAGCGGGAGTAGTAAATGAGCAGTTCTTC. The encoded protein is CASSYSEIAGVVNEQFF. The J gene is TRBJ2-1, the V gene TRBV6-5; 9 bases map to TRBD2. CDR1 is MNHEY, CDR2 SVGAGI, per germline. The V gene end was trimmed by 0 bases and the J gene end by 7 bases; junction bases not matched to a gene: 10. This CDR3 spans 17 amino acids.

This rearrangement joins TRBV7-9 to TRBJ2-2; 7 bases align to TRBD1. Per germline, CDR1 SEHNR and CDR2 FQNEAQ (reference sequence). V lost 1 base and J lost 0; bases outside the gene matches: 2. The CDR3 runs 16 residues. CDR3 protein: CASSLGGTANTGELFF. The CDR3 DNA follows: TGTGCCAGCAGCTTAGGTGGGACAGCGAACACCGGGGAGCTGTTTTTT.